This TCR beta chain is from a study of blood T cell repertoires in COVID-19. Study context: Italy, Spain and the United States were the sources of the convalescent and acute COVID-19 samples. From T cells, B-cell-depleted T cells, or PBMCs came the material, which was cDNA or gDNA.

This CDR3 spans 14 amino acids. CDR1 and CDR2 (germline): LGHNA, YSLEER. V lost 3 bases and J lost 4, with 12 bases in between. This clone was picked up a small number of times. How the authors handled the data: Estimation of nucleated cell counts relied on the amplification of reference gene primers. Assay used: immunoSEQ multiplex PCR; TCRdb lists only in-frame clones, some missing. Clone size and V and J calls were adopted from that table, with D and trimming inferred from the DNA. The sample lists around 120,000 clones, roughly 80% occurring once. Sequencing input: peripheral blood. The chain employs TRBV4-3 and TRBJ1-2; D is ambiguous. The source of this sequence is a man aged 25 to 45 with acute or convalescent COVID-19. In DNA form, the CDR3 reads TGCGCCAGCAGCCAGGCGGTAGGCGGCTATGGCTACACCTTC. Residues: CASSQAVGGYGYTF.